Listed below are T cell receptor beta chains from one sample, sequenced in a study of shared clonotypes between healthy human individuals. TCRdb keeps only in-frame clones here, not all; method: immunoSEQ multiplex PCR. The data hold about 2 million clones, with about 95% observed a single time. The sequenced sample consisted of naive CD4+ T cells sorted from blood. These receptors were collected from a young man in good health. Each CDR3 is given with its conserved first and last residue. The D gene is left open where the match is weak. Clone size is shown for a subset of rows, as once, few, many or a class of expanded clone.

TRBV11-2	TRBJ2-7	-	-	TGTGCCAGCAGCGTAACGTCTCATCAGGGCTACGAGCAGTACTTC	CASSVTSHQGYEQYF
TRBV5-1	TRBJ2-7	TRBD1	-	TGCGCCAGCAGCCCTTCCGGGACAGGGGTGTACGAGCAGTACTTC	CASSPSGTGVYEQYF
TRBV7-8	TRBJ2-7	TRBD2	-	TGTGCCAGCAGCTTATACACTAGCGGGTTTCAGTACTTC	CASSLYTSGFQYF
TRBV5-4	TRBJ1-2	-	-	TGTGCCAGCAGTCGGGAGGGTGGCTACACCTTC	CASSREGGYTF
TRBV29-1	TRBJ2-3	-	once	TGCAGCGTTGCTCCCAGCACAGATACGCAGTATTTT	CSVAPSTDTQYF
TRBV18	TRBJ2-7	-	-	TGTGCCAGCTCACCTACTGGGTTCTACGAGCAGTACTTC	CASSPTGFYEQYF
TRBV28	TRBJ1-4	-	-	TGTGCCAGCAGTTTGCCCCCCAGCGCAACTAATGAAAAACTGTTTTTT	CASSLPPSATNEKLFF
TRBV5-6	TRBJ2-4	-	-	TGTGCCAGCAGCATACTCCAGGGATCGCAAAACATTCAGTACTTC	CASSILQGSQNIQYF
TRBV30	TRBJ1-2	TRBD1	-	TGTGCCTGGAGTGTAGAGGGGGCGGGAGGCTACACCTTC	CAWSVEGAGGYTF
TRBV19	TRBJ1-2	-	-	TGTGCCACCCGGGCGGACGGAATCTATGGCTACACCTTC	CATRADGIYGYTF
TRBV28	TRBJ2-3	-	-	TGTGCCACCGGCGGGAATGCGCAGTATTTT	CATGGNAQYF
TRBV27	TRBJ2-7	TRBD2	-	TGTGCCAGCAGTTTTCGCGGGGGGACTAGCGCCTACGAGCAGTACTTC	CASSFRGGTSAYEQYF
TRBV2	TRBJ1-6	-	-	TGTGCCAGCAGTGTTGGGGGCAATTCACCCCTCCACTTT	CASSVGGNSPLHF
TRBV19	TRBJ2-7	TRBD1	once	TGTGCCAGTAGTATGACCGGACAGGGGTCAAGGAACGAGCAGTACTTC	CASSMTGQGSRNEQYF
TRBV10-3	TRBJ1-1	-	-	TGTGCCATCAGTGAGGCATGGCGGGGTTCGGACACTGAAGCTTTCTTT	CAISEAWRGSDTEAFF
TRBV7-7	TRBJ2-5	-	-	TGTGCTAGCAGCAAACGGACAGAAGAGACCCAGTACTTC	CASSKRTEETQYF
TRBV30	TRBJ2-7	-	-	TGTGCCTGGAGTCCCACCCTAGTACACGAGCAGTACTTC	CAWSPTLVHEQYF
TRBV23-1	TRBJ2-2	-	-	TGCGCCAGCAGTCAATCGGAAGTTACCGGGGAGCTGTTTTTT	CASSQSEVTGELFF
TRBV2	TRBJ2-7	TRBD2	-	TGTGCCAGCAGTGGCGGGACTAGCGGCCCCTACGAGCAGTACTTC	CASSGGTSGPYEQYF
TRBV4-1	TRBJ2-4	TRBD2	few	TGCGCCAGCAGCCAGGGACTAGCGGGGCCAAACATTCAGTACTTC	CASSQGLAGPNIQYF
TRBV6-1	TRBJ1-4	TRBD1	-	TGTGCCAGCAGTGAAATCCCCGGGACAGGTACTGAAAAACTGTTTTTT	CASSEIPGTGTEKLFF
TRBV9	TRBJ1-2	-	-	TGTGCCAGCAGCTCGGGACCTCCTCAGGGCTACACCTTC	CASSSGPPQGYTF
TRBV28	TRBJ1-3	-	-	TGTGCCAGCTCCCCAACCGGAGCTGGAAACACCATATATTTT	CASSPTGAGNTIYF
TRBV18	TRBJ1-4	-	-	TGTGCCAGCTCACCAGGTTTCAGCGAAAAACTGTTTTTT	CASSPGFSEKLFF
TRBV5-1	TRBJ2-5	TRBD1	-	TGCGCCAGCAGCTGGCCGGGACAGAGTTTCCAAGAGACCCAGTACTTC	CASSWPGQSFQETQYF
TRBV5-1	TRBJ1-4	-	few	TGCGCCAGCAGCCCGGGGCCTAATGAAAAACTGTTTTTT	CASSPGPNEKLFF
TRBV5-1	TRBJ2-1	-	-	TGCGCCAGCAGCTTGGCACCGGGGCAAAGGGGAAATGAGCAGTTCTTC	CASSLAPGQRGNEQFF
TRBV7-2	TRBJ2-1	TRBD2	-	TGTGCCAGCAGCCTGGGACTAGCGGGATTGGTCTTC	CASSLGLAGLVF
TRBV27	TRBJ2-1	TRBD2	-	TGTGCCAGCAGTTTAATGGGACTAGGGGTTTACAATGAGCAGTTCTTC	CASSLMGLGVYNEQFF
TRBV7-2	TRBJ2-6	TRBD2	-	TGTGCCAGCAGCTTCGGACTAGCGGGCTTAGGGGCCAACGTCCTGACTTTC	CASSFGLAGLGANVLTF
TRBV5-8	TRBJ2-2	TRBD1	once	TGTGCCAGCAGACTGCCCGGGACAGAGATCACCGGGGAGCTGTTTTTT	CASRLPGTEITGELFF
TRBV5-6	TRBJ2-5	TRBD1	-	TGTGCCAGCAGCTCGAGGACAGGGGGCCCGGAGACCCAGTACTTC	CASSSRTGGPETQYF
TRBV7-2	TRBJ1-2	-	-	TGTGCCAGCAGCTTAGGGGGCAGCAAAGTTGGCTACACCTTC	CASSLGGSKVGYTF
TRBV6-5	TRBJ1-2	TRBD1	once	TGTGCCAGCAGACTAAACAGGGGGTCGCGGTATGGCTACACCTTC	CASRLNRGSRYGYTF
TRBV4-1	TRBJ1-6	-	once	TGCGCCAGCAGCCAAGCGGGGGATCTCCCCCGGCCACTGGATAATTCACCCCTCCACTTT	CASSQAGDLPRPLDNSPLHF
TRBV7-2	TRBJ2-7	TRBD2	many	TGTGCCACCGCTAGCGGGAGGGCCGGGTCCTACGAGCAGTACTTC	CATASGRAGSYEQYF
TRBV7-2	TRBJ2-1	-	-	TGTGCCAGCAGCTTAAAGGGGTCCTACAATGAGCAGTTCTTC	CASSLKGSYNEQFF
TRBV2	TRBJ1-4	-	once	TGTGCCAGCAGTGATCAAGACAGCCTTAATGAAAAACTGTTTTTT	CASSDQDSLNEKLFF
TRBV18	TRBJ2-5	-	-	TGTGCCAGCTCACCGGGGACTCAACAAGAGACCCAGTACTTC	CASSPGTQQETQYF
TRBV9	TRBJ2-3	-	-	TGTGCCAGCAGCGTAGTGGAGGGCAGCACAGATACGCAGTATTTT	CASSVVEGSTDTQYF
TRBV7-9	TRBJ1-1	-	-	TGTGCCGGATCGAAGACAGGGAACACTGAAGCTTTCTTT	CAGSKTGNTEAFF
TRBV5-1	TRBJ2-5	-	-	TGCGCCAGCAGCTTCCGACAGCAAGAGACCCAGTACTTC	CASSFRQQETQYF
TRBV27	TRBJ1-5	-	-	TGTGCCAGCAGTTTTAACGGTGCCTACAATCAGCCCCAGCATTTT	CASSFNGAYNQPQHF
TRBV5-1	TRBJ2-5	-	-	TGCGCCAGCAGTCGAGGGGCTAGCGCTGTCCAAGAGACCCAGTACTTC	CASSRGASAVQETQYF
TRBV5-1	TRBJ1-1	-	-	TGCGCCAGCAGCTTGGAGGTTTCAGGGGCTACTGAAGCTTTCTTT	CASSLEVSGATEAFF
TRBV7-9	TRBJ1-1	-	-	TGTGCCAGCAGTCCTCGGCGGAACACTGAAGCTTTCTTT	CASSPRRNTEAFF
TRBV7-2	TRBJ2-2	TRBD2	-	TGTGCCAGCAGCTTGGGACTAGCGATCACCGGGGAGCTGTTTTTT	CASSLGLAITGELFF
TRBV19	TRBJ1-6	TRBD1	-	TGTGCCAGTAGTATGGCAGGGGGAAAATCACCCCTCCACTTT	CASSMAGGKSPLHF
TRBV5-6	TRBJ1-2	TRBD1	few	TGTGCCAGCAGCCCTCCTGGACAGGGAGGCTATGGCTACACCTTC	CASSPPGQGGYGYTF
TRBV4-1	TRBJ2-5	TRBD2	-	TGCGCCAGCAGCCAAGACTTAGAGGGACTAACCCTACAAGAGACCCAGTACTTC	CASSQDLEGLTLQETQYF
TRBV29-1	TRBJ1-3	-	-	TGCAGCGCCTGTACGTTAAGCCGGACAGCTGGCTCTGAGGACACCATATATTTT	CSACTLSRTAGSEDTIYF
TRBV5-6	TRBJ1-2	-	-	TGTGCCAGCAGCTTGGGAGGGGGATATGGCTACACCTTC	CASSLGGGYGYTF
TRBV6-1	TRBJ2-3	-	-	TGTGCCAGCAGTGATTCGCGGTTTAGCACAGATACGCAGTATTTT	CASSDSRFSTDTQYF
TRBV20-1	TRBJ1-4	-	once	TGCAGTGCGGGGGACGAAAAACTGTTTTTT	CSAGDEKLFF
TRBV12-5	TRBJ2-4	TRBD1	-	TGTGCTAGTGGTTTGGTAATTTTAGGGGACAGGGCGTTGTCCAAAAACATTCAGTACTTC	CASGLVILGDRALSKNIQYF
TRBV6-5	TRBJ1-1	TRBD1	once	TGTGCCAGCAGTTACCAGGGGGCTGGGACTGAAGCTTTCTTT	CASSYQGAGTEAFF
TRBV5-1	TRBJ2-5	TRBD2	-	TGCGCCAGCACCCGGGAACTAGCGGGAGAAGAGACCCAGTACTTC	CASTRELAGEETQYF
TRBV11-2	TRBJ1-5	-	-	TGTGCCAGCAGCTACACAGGGAGCAATCAGCCCCAGCATTTT	CASSYTGSNQPQHF
TRBV6-4	TRBJ1-6	-	-	TGTGCCAGCAGTGATTTTGAGGGGGGCTCACCCCTCCACTTT	CASSDFEGGSPLHF
TRBV6-6	TRBJ2-5	-	once	TGTGCCAGCAGCACCGGGACCCACTCCCGAGAGACCCAGTACTTC	CASSTGTHSRETQYF